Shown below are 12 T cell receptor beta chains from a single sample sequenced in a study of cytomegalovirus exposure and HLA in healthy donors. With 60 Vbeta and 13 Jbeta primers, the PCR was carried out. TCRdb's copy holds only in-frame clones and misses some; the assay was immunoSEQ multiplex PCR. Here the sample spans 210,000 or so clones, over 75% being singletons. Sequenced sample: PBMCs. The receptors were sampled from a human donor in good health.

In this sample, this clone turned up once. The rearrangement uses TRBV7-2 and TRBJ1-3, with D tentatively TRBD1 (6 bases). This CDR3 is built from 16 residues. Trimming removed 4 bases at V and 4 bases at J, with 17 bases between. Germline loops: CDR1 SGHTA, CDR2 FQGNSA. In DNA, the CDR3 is TGTGCCAGCAGCTCACAAACAGGGAACCGCGGAAACACCATATATTTT. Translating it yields CASSSQTGNRGNTIYF.

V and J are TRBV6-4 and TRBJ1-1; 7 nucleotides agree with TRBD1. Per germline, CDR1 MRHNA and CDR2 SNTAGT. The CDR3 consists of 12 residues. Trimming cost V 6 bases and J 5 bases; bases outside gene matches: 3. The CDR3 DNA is TGTGCCAGCAGCTTACAGGGGACTGAAGCTTTCTTT. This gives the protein CASSLQGTEAFF.

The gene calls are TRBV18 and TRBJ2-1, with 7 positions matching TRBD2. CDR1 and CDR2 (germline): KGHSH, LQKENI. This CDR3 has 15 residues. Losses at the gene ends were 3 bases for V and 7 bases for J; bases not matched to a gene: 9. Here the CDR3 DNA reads TGTGCCAGCTCACCCGGGCCGGCGGGGGTTAATGAGCAGTTCTTC. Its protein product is CASSPGPAGVNEQFF. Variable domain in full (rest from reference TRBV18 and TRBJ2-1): NAGVMQNPRHLVRRRGQEARLRCSPMKGHSHVYWYRQLPEEGLKFMVYLQKENIIDESGMPKERFSAEFPKEGPSILRIQQVVRGDSAAYFCASSPGPAGVNEQFFGPGTRLTVL.

CDR3 loop: CASSETSGSVDEQFF. In DNA form, the CDR3 reads TGTGCCAGCAGTGAAACTAGCGGGAGTGTCGATGAGCAGTTCTTC. The chain employs TRBV6-1 and TRBJ2-1; 11 bases match TRBD2. Trimming at V came to 2 bases and at J to 8 bases, leaving 5 bases not matched to a gene. The CDR3 has 15 residues. Germline V lookup: CDR1 MNHNS, CDR2 SASEGT.

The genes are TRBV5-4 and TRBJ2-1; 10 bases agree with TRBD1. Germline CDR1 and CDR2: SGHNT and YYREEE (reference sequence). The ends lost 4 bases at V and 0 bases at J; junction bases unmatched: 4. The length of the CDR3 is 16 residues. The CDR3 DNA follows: TGTGCCAGCAGCCAGGGACAGGGGAGCTCCTACAATGAGCAGTTCTTC. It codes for CASSQGQGSSYNEQFF.

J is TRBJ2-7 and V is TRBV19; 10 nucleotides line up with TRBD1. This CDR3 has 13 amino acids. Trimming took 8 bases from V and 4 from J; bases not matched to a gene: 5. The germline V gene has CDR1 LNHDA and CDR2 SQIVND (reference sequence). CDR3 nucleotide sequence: TGTGCCAGTGGCGCGGGACAGGGGTACGAGCAGTACTTC. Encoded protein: CASGAGQGYEQYF.

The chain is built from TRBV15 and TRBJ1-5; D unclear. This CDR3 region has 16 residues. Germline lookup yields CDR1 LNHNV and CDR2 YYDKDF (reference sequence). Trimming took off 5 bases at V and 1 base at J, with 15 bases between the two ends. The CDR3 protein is CATSSPREASNQPQHF. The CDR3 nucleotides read TGTGCCACCAGCTCCCCCAGAGAGGCGAGCAATCAGCCCCAGCATTTT.

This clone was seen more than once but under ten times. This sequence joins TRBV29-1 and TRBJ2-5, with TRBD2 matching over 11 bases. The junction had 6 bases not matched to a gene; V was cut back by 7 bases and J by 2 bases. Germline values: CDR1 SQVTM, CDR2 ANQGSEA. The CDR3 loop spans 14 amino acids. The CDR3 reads CSASGLAAQETQYF. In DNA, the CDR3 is TGCAGCGCCTCGGGACTAGCGGCGCAAGAGACCCAGTACTTC. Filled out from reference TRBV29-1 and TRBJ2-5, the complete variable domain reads SAVISQKPSRDICQRGTSLTIQCQVDSQVTMMFWYRQQPGQSLTLIATANQGSEATYESGFVIDKFPISRPNLTFSTLTVSNMSPEDSSIYLCSASGLAAQETQYFGPGTRLLVL.

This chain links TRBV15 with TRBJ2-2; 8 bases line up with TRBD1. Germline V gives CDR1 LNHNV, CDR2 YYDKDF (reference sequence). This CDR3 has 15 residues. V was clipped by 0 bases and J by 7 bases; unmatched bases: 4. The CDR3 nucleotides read TGTGCCACCAGCAGAGATCGGACAGGGCTCGGGGAGCTGTTTTTT. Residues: CATSRDRTGLGELFF.

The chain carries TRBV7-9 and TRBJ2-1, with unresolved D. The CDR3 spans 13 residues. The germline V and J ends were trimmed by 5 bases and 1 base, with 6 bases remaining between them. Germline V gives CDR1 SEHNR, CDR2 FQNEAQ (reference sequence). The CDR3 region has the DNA TGTGCCAGCAGCGAGAAATCCTACAATGAGCAGTTCTTC. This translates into CASSEKSYNEQFF.

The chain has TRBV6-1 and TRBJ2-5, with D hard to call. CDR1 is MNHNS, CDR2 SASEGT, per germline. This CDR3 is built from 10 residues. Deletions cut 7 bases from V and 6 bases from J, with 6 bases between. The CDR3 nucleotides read TGTGCCAGCACTTCCCAGACCCAGTACTTC. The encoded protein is CASTSQTQYF.

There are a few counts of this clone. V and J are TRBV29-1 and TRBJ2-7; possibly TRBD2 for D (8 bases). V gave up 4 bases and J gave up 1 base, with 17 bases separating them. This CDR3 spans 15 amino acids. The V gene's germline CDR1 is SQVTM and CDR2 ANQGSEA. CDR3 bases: TGCAGCGTTGTGTCGGGAGGGACAGTATCCTACGAGCAGTACTTC. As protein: CSVVSGGTVSYEQYF.